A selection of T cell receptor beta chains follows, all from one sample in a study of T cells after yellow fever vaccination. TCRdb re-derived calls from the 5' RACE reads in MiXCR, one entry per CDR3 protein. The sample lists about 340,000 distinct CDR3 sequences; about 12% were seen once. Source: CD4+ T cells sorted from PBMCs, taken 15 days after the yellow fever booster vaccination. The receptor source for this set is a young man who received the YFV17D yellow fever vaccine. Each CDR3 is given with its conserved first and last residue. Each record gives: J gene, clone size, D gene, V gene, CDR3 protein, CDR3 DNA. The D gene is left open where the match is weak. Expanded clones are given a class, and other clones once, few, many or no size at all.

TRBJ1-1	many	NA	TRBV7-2	CASNPDWLEAFF	TGTGCCAGCAACCCCGATTGGCTTGAAGCTTTCTTT
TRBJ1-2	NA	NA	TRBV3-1	CASSQDAFTGGGGYTF	TGTGCCAGCAGCCAAGACGCGTTCACAGGTGGAGGGGGCTACACCTTC
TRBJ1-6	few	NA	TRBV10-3	CAISDLVSGSPLHF	TGTGCCATCAGTGATCTCGTTTCCGGGTCGCCCCTCCACTTT
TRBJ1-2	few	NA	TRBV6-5	CASTHKFGDYGYTF	TGTGCCAGCACCCACAAGTTTGGCGACTATGGCTACACCTTC
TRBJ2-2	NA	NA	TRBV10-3	CAISGTSSGELFF	TGTGCCATCAGTGGTACGTCCAGCGGGGAGCTGTTTTTT
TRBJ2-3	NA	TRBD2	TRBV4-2	CASSQIAGGGTDTQYF	TGTGCCAGCAGCCAGATAGCGGGGGGGGGCACAGATACGCAGTATTTT
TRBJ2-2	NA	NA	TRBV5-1	CASSTDNTGELFF	TGCGCCAGCAGCACAGATAACACCGGGGAGCTGTTTTTT
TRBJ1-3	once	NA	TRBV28	CASHVGRHTSGNTIYF	TGTGCCAGCCACGTTGGCAGGCATACCTCTGGAAACACCATATATTTT
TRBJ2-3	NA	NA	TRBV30	CAWSPQRTDTQYF	TGTGCCTGGAGTCCCCAGCGCACAGATACGCAGTATTTT
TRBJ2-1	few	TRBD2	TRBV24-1	CATSGGGADEQFF	TGTGCCACCAGTGGCGGGGGGGCGGATGAGCAGTTCTTC
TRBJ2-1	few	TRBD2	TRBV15	CATSRGKAGAYNEQFF	TGTGCCACCAGCAGAGGGAAGGCGGGGGCCTACAATGAGCAGTTCTTC
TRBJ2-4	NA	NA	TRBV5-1	CASSPLGISGNIQYF	TGCGCCAGCAGCCCTCTCGGGATCTCGGGAAACATTCAGTACTTC
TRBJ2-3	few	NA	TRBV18	CASSPPGPDTQYF	TGTGCCAGCTCACCACCAGGGCCAGATACGCAGTATTTT
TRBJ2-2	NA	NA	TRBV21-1	CASSALRGTGEAGELFF	TGTGCCAGCAGCGCCCTTAGAGGGACAGGGGAGGCCGGGGAGCTGTTTTTT
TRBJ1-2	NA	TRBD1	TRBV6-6	CASSGSGQGSNYGYTF	TGTGCCAGCAGTGGTTCGGGACAGGGATCAAACTATGGCTACACCTTC
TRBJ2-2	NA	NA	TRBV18	CASSPPYRVTGELFF	TGTGCCAGCTCACCACCTTACAGGGTCACCGGGGAGCTGTTTTTT
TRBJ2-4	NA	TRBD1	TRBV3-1	CASSQEGQGGNIQYF	TGTGCCAGCAGCCAAGAGGGACAGGGGGGAAACATTCAGTACTTC
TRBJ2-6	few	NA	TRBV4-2	CASSQDGGTGANVLTF	TGTGCCAGCAGCCAAGACGGTGGGACTGGGGCCAACGTCCTGACTTTC
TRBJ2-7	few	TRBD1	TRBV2	CASVRQGSFYEQYF	TGTGCCAGCGTAAGACAGGGGTCGTTCTACGAGCAGTACTTC